These 25 T cell receptor beta chains originate from one sample sequenced in a study of blood T cell repertoires in COVID-19. Libraries were prepared by immunoSEQ multiplex PCR; TCRdb keeps only in-frame clonotypes and omits some of them. Of 280,000 or so clones listed, 75% to 90% are singletons. Sequenced input: PBMCs or T cells enriched from blood (not recorded which). The receptors shown here come from a man aged 30 to 45 who had recovered from COVID-19.

In its sample, this clone was seen a few times. The gene calls are TRBV18 and TRBJ1-1, with D maybe TRBD1 (6 bases). Trimming stripped 6 bases from V and 1 base from J, with 12 bases between. The CDR3 runs 14 residues. Germline-derived CDR1 and CDR2 are KGHSH and LQKENI. The CDR3 DNA is TGTGCCAGCTCGGAGTCACAGGGGAACACTGAAGCTTTCTTT. Amino acids: CASSESQGNTEAFF.

This clone has a handful of counts. The J gene is TRBJ1-1, the V gene TRBV18; tentative D call: TRBD1 (5 bases). In germline, CDR1 is KGHSH, CDR2 LQKENI. The CDR3 is made up of 15 amino acids. V was cut by 0 bases and J by 11 bases, with 19 bases left in between. The CDR3, as DNA: TGTGCCAGCTCACCACCATCACAGGACGGTAAGGTGGCTTTCTTT. Encoded protein: CASSPPSQDGKVAFF.

The rearrangement joins TRBV4-1 to TRBJ1-2; tentatively, D is TRBD1 (5 bases). CDR3 length equals 15 residues. Germline V gives CDR1 MGHRA, CDR2 YSYEKL. V gave up 0 bases and J gave up 4 bases, with 12 bases separating them. The CDR3: CASSQEGTGSYGYTF. Written as DNA, the CDR3 is TGCGCCAGCAGCCAAGAAGGAACAGGCTCCTATGGCTACACCTTC.

This clone was observed once. The V and J genes are TRBV5-1 and TRBJ2-3, with TRBD1 identical over 10 bases. CDR1 SGHRS and CDR2 YFSETQ come from the germline V gene. Trimming removed 4 bases from V and 0 bases from J; junction bases left unmatched: 2. The CDR3 runs to 15 residues. The CDR3: CASSQGQGSTDTQYF. DNA for the CDR3: TGCGCCAGCAGCCAGGGACAGGGGAGCACAGATACGCAGTATTTT.

The rearrangement uses TRBV5-4 and TRBJ1-1, with 8 nucleotides matching TRBD1. The CDR3 has 15 amino acids. J gave up 3 bases and V 0 bases, and 4 bases lay outside the gene matches. CDR1 is SGHNT, CDR2 YYREEE, per germline (reference sequence). CDR3 nucleotide sequence: TGTGCCAGCAGCTTGGATAGGGACAGGCACACTGAAGCTTTCTTT. Translated, it gives CASSLDRDRHTEAFF.

The chain couples TRBV6-5 to TRBJ2-2, with a tentative D call TRBD2 (5 bases). Germline CDR1 MNHEY, CDR2 SVGAGI. V dropped 1 base and J dropped 6 bases, with 12 bases sitting between them. CDR3 length equals 15 residues. The CDR3 region is CASSYFRSVSGELFF. For the CDR3, the DNA is TGTGCCAGCAGTTACTTTCGTAGCGTGTCCGGGGAGCTGTTTTTT.

The chain is built from TRBV19 and TRBJ1-1; D possibly corresponds to TRBD1 (6 bases). Per germline, CDR1 LNHDA and CDR2 SQIVND (reference sequence). V was pared by 3 bases and J by 3 bases, with 14 bases between. This CDR3 has 15 residues. CDR3 DNA: TGTGCCAGTAGTATGGGTCAGGGGTGGGACACTGAAGCTTTCTTT. This gives the protein CASSMGQGWDTEAFF.

The V gene is TRBV7-9, the J gene TRBJ1-4; D unresolved. Trimming took 4 bases from V and 5 from J, leaving 11 bases between them. This CDR3 has 14 residues. Per germline, CDR1 SEHNR and CDR2 FQNEAQ (reference sequence). CDR3 loop: CASSSGLSNEKLFF. Here the CDR3 DNA reads TGTGCCAGCAGCTCCGGACTCTCAAATGAAAAACTGTTTTTT.

This clone turned up a few times. The chain employs TRBV6-5 and TRBJ2-2; perhaps TRBD1 as D (6 bases). The CDR3 has 13 amino acids. Germline CDR1 MNHEY, CDR2 SVGAGI. V lost 2 bases, J lost 8 bases, and 9 bases lay in between. The CDR3 sequence: CASSYPGQGELFF. The CDR3 bases are TGTGCCAGCAGTTACCCCGGACAGGGGGAGCTGTTTTTT.

V gene TRBV5-1 combines with J gene TRBJ2-5, with a weak D call TRBD2 (5 bases). Trimming removed 1 base at V and 1 base at J, with 8 bases between. CDR3 size: 14 residues. Germline V gene sequence: CDR1 SGHRS, CDR2 YFSETQ. The DNA for the CDR3 is TGCGCCAGCAGCTTGCTAGCAGTCCAAGAGACCCAGTACTTC. Protein sequence: CASSLLAVQETQYF.

J is TRBJ1-2 and V is TRBV21-1. TRBV21-1 corresponds to a pseudogene. CDR3 length: 16 residues. The CDR3 coding sequence is TGTGCCAGCAGCAAAAGTCCGAGGCGCGCTAACTATGGCTACACCTTC. This sequence encodes CASSKSPRRANYGYTF.

This clone was picked up a small number of times. The CDR3 here is CASSRAENYGYTF. In DNA form, the CDR3 reads TGTGCCAGCAGTCGCGCCGAAAACTATGGCTACACCTTC. The chain links TRBV6-2 or TRBV6-3 to TRBJ1-2, with D uncertain. With 5 bases removed from V and 2 bases from J, the gap between germline ends came to 9 bases. The germline V gene encodes CDR1 MNHEY and CDR2 SVGEGT. This CDR3 has 13 residues.

The chain couples TRBV4-1 to TRBJ2-7, with D maybe TRBD2 (6 bases). Germline CDR1 MGHRA, CDR2 YSYEKL. V lost 1 base and J lost 2, with 12 bases in between. There are 15 residues in the CDR3. CDR3 residues: CASSQVGGATYEQYF. The CDR3 DNA sequence: TGCGCCAGCAGCCAAGTTGGCGGGGCCACCTACGAGCAGTACTTC.

V gene TRBV11-2 combines with J gene TRBJ2-1; 10 nucleotides line up with TRBD2. With V trimmed by 5 bases and J by 7 bases, 11 bases remained unmatched. Germline CDR1 is SGHAT and CDR2 is FQNNGV. The CDR3 spans 16 residues. This chain's CDR3 is CASSERGGAFKNEQFF. The DNA for the CDR3 is TGTGCCAGCAGCGAGCGGGGGGGCGCATTTAAGAATGAGCAGTTCTTC. Variable domain in full (rest from reference TRBV11-2 and TRBJ2-1): EAGVAQSPRYKIIEKRQSVAFWCNPISGHATLYWYQQILGQGPKLLIQFQNNGVVDDSQLPKDRFSAERLKGVDSTLKIQPAKLEDSAVYLCASSERGGAFKNEQFFGPGTRLTVL.

This rearrangement joins TRBV6-5 to TRBJ1-2; weak D call: TRBD1 (6 bases). The CDR3 extends over 12 amino acids. Germline CDR1 is MNHEY and CDR2 is SVGAGI. Deletions cut 6 bases from V and 5 bases from J, with 10 bases between. CDR3 bases: TGTGCCAGCAGCCCAGGGGAATATGGCTACACCTTC. It is translated as CASSPGEYGYTF.

This chain's CDR3 is CASSYTSGGELFF. DNA for the CDR3: TGTGCCAGCAGCTACACTAGCGGCGGGGAGCTGTTTTTT. The chain links TRBV27 to TRBJ2-2, with 8 bases fitting TRBD2. This CDR3 is 13 amino acids long. V gave up 6 bases and J gave up 7 bases; unmatched junction bases: 4. Looked up from germline, CDR1 is MNHEY and CDR2 is SMNVEV (reference sequence).

The chain has TRBV28 and TRBJ2-3, with D perhaps matching TRBD1 (7 bases). This CDR3 has 14 amino acids. CDR1 is MDHEN and CDR2 is SYDVKM in the germline V gene. Trimming pared 10 bases from V and 4 bases from J, leaving 18 bases between. The DNA for the CDR3 is TGTGCCACCTCCTCGACAGGGAGGTCAGATACGCAGTATTTT. It yields the protein CATSSTGRSDTQYF.

The genes are TRBV6-1 and TRBJ1-2, with a weak D call TRBD1 (6 bases). V lost 0 bases, J lost 7 bases, and 27 bases lay in between. Germline CDR1 MNHNS, CDR2 SASEGT. The CDR3 covers 19 residues. The CDR3 sequence: CASSEALLSSYGQTSGYTF. The CDR3, as DNA: TGTGCCAGCAGTGAAGCGCTACTAAGCTCTTACGGACAGACCTCTGGCTACACCTTC.

The chain joins TRBV9 to TRBJ2-3; 11 nucleotides match TRBD2. V shed 3 bases and J 0 bases; nucleotides not matched to a gene: 9. Germline CDR1 is SGDLS and CDR2 is YYNGEE. This CDR3 contains 18 residues. The CDR3: CASSAHSSSGGSTDTQYF. The CDR3 DNA reads as TGTGCCAGCAGCGCTCACTCATCTAGCGGGGGGAGCACAGATACGCAGTATTTT.

The V and J genes are TRBV4-1 and TRBJ1-4; TRBD1 matches at 8 bases. J was trimmed by 8 bases and V by 2 bases; bases with no gene match: 13. The CDR3 is 17 residues long. Germline V gives CDR1 MGHRA, CDR2 YSYEKL. CDR3 amino acids: CASSQRLQGARKEKLFF. The DNA for the CDR3 is TGCGCCAGCAGCCAAAGACTTCAGGGGGCGCGAAAGGAAAAACTGTTTTTT.

In nucleotides, the CDR3 is TGTGCCAGCAGCTCAGAGAATCCTATCGGGACAGGATTATACACCTTC. Its translation: CASSSENPIGTGLYTF. The rearrangement links TRBV5-4 to TRBJ1-2, with 8 positions matching TRBD1. V was pared by 3 bases and J by 11 bases, with 18 bases of the junction left unmatched. CDR1 is SGHNT, CDR2 YYREEE, per germline (reference sequence). The CDR3 totals 16 residues.

This sequence joins TRBV3-1 (or the pseudogene TRBV3-2) and TRBJ1-5, with 9 bases matching TRBD1. Germline loops: CDR1 LGHDT, CDR2 YNNKEL (reference sequence). This CDR3 is 14 amino acids long. V lost 4 bases and J lost 6; bases outside the gene matches: 4. CDR3 amino acids: CASSPGTGTQPQHF. Here the CDR3 DNA reads TGTGCCAGCAGCCCGGGGACAGGGACTCAGCCCCAGCATTTT.

This sequence joins TRBV11-2 and TRBJ2-5, with 11 bases that match TRBD2. CDR1 SGHAT and CDR2 FQNNGV come from the germline V gene. This CDR3 is 16 amino acids long. Trimming took 2 bases from V and 7 from J; bases not matched to a gene: 9. CDR3 amino acids: CASSLSSGGAGGTQYF. CDR3 nucleotides: TGTGCCAGCAGCTTAAGTAGCGGGGGGGCCGGAGGGACCCAGTACTTC.

J is TRBJ1-3 and V is TRBV9; D possibly corresponds to TRBD1 (6 bases). V lost 4 bases to trimming and J lost 0 bases, with 8 bases between them. This CDR3 region has 14 residues. Germline V gene lookup returns CDR1 SGDLS and CDR2 YYNGEE. The CDR3 DNA sequence: TGTGCCAGCAGCCCAGGGGTCTCTGGAAACACCATATATTTT. Protein sequence: CASSPGVSGNTIYF.

This chain connects TRBV2 to TRBJ1-5, with 10 bases aligning to TRBD1. Trimming cost V 6 bases and J 3 bases; bases outside gene matches: 2. The CDR3 contains 14 residues. The germline V gene encodes CDR1 SNHLY and CDR2 FYNNEI. CDR3 sequence reads: CASRGQGYNQPQHF. The CDR3, as DNA: TGTGCCAGCAGGGGACAGGGGTACAATCAGCCCCAGCATTTT.